This T cell receptor beta chain was sequenced for a study of T cell responses to AZD1222 COVID-19 vaccine. Whole-study results and caveats: Spike-specific TCR breadth rose after two AZD1222 doses, and depth rose as well.

Notes on this clone: The antigen remains undetermined.

Measured with immunoSEQ multiplex PCR; TCRdb has only the in-frame clones, and not every one. The sample contains about 110,000 clones, approximately 85% of which appear only once. The germline V gene encodes CDR1 SGHTA and CDR2 FQGNSA. The V gene end was trimmed by 5 bases and the J gene end by 1 base; junction bases not matched to a gene: 9. This CDR3 has 16 residues. The TCR comes from an adult in good health. The sample consisted of peripheral blood, taken on day 0 of AZD1222 vaccination. The V call is TRBV7-2, the J call TRBJ2-5; 8 bases line up with TRBD1. In nucleotides, the CDR3 is TGTGCCAGCAGCCAAGGACAGGGCGGATCCCAAGAGACCCAGTACTTC. Translated: CASSQGQGGSQETQYF.